The 24 T cell receptor beta chains listed next were all sequenced from one sample in a study of T cell responses to AZD1222 COVID-19 vaccine (dated by TCRdb to the early 2020s). The receptor library was made with the immunoSEQ multiplex PCR assay. TCRdb retrieved this table from immuneACCESS and kept in-frame rearrangements only. Not all clones are present; in checked studies, unresolved V genes account for under half, and no reason is known for the remainder. The sample records approximately 80,000 clones, 75% to 95% of which are singletons. The ten largest account for around 30% of the sample. The time point label for this specimen denotes: about 28 days (+/-7) after the second vaccine dose. The sample was peripheral blood, taken 28 days after the second AZD1222 dose. All receptors derive from an adult who received the AZD1222 COVID-19 vaccine.

This clone was counted once. The V and J genes are TRBV28 and TRBJ2-7, with a tentative D call TRBD1 (6 bases). V was clipped by 7 bases and J by 2 bases, with 18 bases between them. This CDR3 comprises 15 residues. The germline V gene has CDR1 MDHEN and CDR2 SYDVKM. CDR3 bases: TGTGCCAGCAATCCACAGGGAATTGGAACCTACGAGCAGTACTTC. Its protein product is CASNPQGIGTYEQYF.

The V and J genes are TRBV25-1 and TRBJ1-1; D not certain. There are 14 residues in the CDR3. V was clipped by 9 bases and J by 2 bases, with 16 bases between them. Germline CDR1 MGHDK, CDR2 SYGVNS. The CDR3 protein is CASRSYGVNTEAFF. CDR3 in DNA: TGTGCCAGTCGCTCCTATGGGGTCAACACTGAAGCTTTCTTT.

The chain links TRBV4-1 to TRBJ2-1, with 8 bases identical to TRBD2. CDR1 is MGHRA and CDR2 is YSYEKL in the germline V gene. Trimming at V came to 7 bases and at J to 9 bases, leaving 11 bases not matched to a gene. The CDR3 covers 14 residues. The CDR3 region is CASKTDRGGVEQFF. The CDR3 DNA reads TGCGCCAGCAAAACGGATCGGGGGGGCGTTGAGCAGTTCTTC.

The chain has TRBV19 and TRBJ1-2; TRBD1 is a possible D gene (5 bases). V lost 0 bases and J lost 8, with 16 bases in between. Looked up from germline, CDR1 is LNHDA and CDR2 is SQIVND (reference sequence). The length of the CDR3 is 15 residues. The CDR3 is CASSIDPGTRGGYTF. The CDR3, as DNA: TGTGCCAGTAGTATAGACCCCGGGACGCGAGGAGGCTACACCTTC.

This chain connects TRBV9 to TRBJ2-5, with D unresolved. There are 14 residues in the CDR3. Germline CDR1 SGDLS, CDR2 YYNGEE. V shed 0 bases and J shed 2 bases, with 8 bases lying between them. The CDR3 sequence is CASSVGPVQETQYF. For the CDR3, the DNA is TGTGCCAGCAGCGTAGGTCCAGTTCAAGAGACCCAGTACTTC.

The rearrangement joins TRBV10-2 to TRBJ1-6; no definite D call. Trimming removed 6 bases from V and 0 bases from J, with 6 bases in between. The CDR3 is 14 residues long. Germline-derived CDR1 and CDR2 are WSHSY and SAAADI. In DNA form, the CDR3 reads TGCGCCAGCAGAGGGAGCTCCTATAATTCACCCCTCCACTTT. This codes for CASRGSSYNSPLHF.

The chain links TRBV12-2 to TRBJ2-6. TRBV12-2 represents a pseudogene. The CDR3 has 18 amino acids. CDR3 DNA sequence: TGTGCAAGTCGCTTAGAGGGCATCCCCTTCTCTGGGGCCAACGTCCTGACTTTC. Its translation: CASRLEGIPFSGANVLTF.

In DNA, the CDR3 is TGTGCCAGCAGGGCCGGGACGGGTAATCAGCCCCAGCATTTT. Protein: CASRAGTGNQPQHF. V is TRBV2 and J is TRBJ1-5; a weak D match, TRBD1 (5 bases). This CDR3 comprises 14 residues. Germline CDR1 is SNHLY and CDR2 is FYNNEI. V dropped 6 bases and J dropped 4 bases, with 13 bases sitting between them.

The rearrangement joins TRBV29-1 to TRBJ2-5; D unclear. Trimming removed 2 bases from V and 4 bases from J, with 14 bases in between. The germline V gene encodes CDR1 SQVTM and CDR2 ANQGSEA. The CDR3 is 14 residues long. In nucleotides, the CDR3 is TGCAGCGTTGAAAAACAGCTTGAAGGAGAGACCCAGTACTTC. This translates into CSVEKQLEGETQYF.

The chain links TRBV27 to TRBJ2-7; D gene ambiguous. Looked up from germline, CDR1 is MNHEY and CDR2 is SMNVEV (reference sequence). The CDR3 loop spans 11 amino acids. Trimming shortened V by 8 bases and J by 9 bases, and 14 bases separated the two germline ends. CDR3 sequence: CASGPALRQYF. The CDR3, as DNA: TGTGCCAGCGGTCCAGCCTTGCGGCAGTACTTC.

CDR3 protein: CASSFYRGRLNEQFF. The CDR3 nucleotides read TGCGCCAGCAGCTTCTACAGGGGGCGCCTCAATGAGCAGTTCTTC. The chain has TRBV5-1 and TRBJ2-1, with 9 bases aligning to TRBD1. Germline-derived CDR1 and CDR2 are SGHRS and YFSETQ. The CDR3 loop spans 15 amino acids. With V trimmed by 2 bases and J by 6 bases, 6 bases remained unmatched. The full variable domain, its missing parts supplied by reference TRBV5-1 and TRBJ2-1, is KAGVTQTPRYLIKTRGQQVTLSCSPISGHRSVSWYQQTPGQGLQFLFEYFSETQRNKGNFPGRFSGRQFSNSRSEMNVSTLELGDSALYLCASSFYRGRLNEQFFGPGTRLTVL.

The V gene is TRBV9, the J gene TRBJ2-3; TRBD2 matches at 15 bases. CDR1 and CDR2 (germline): SGDLS, YYNGEE. This CDR3 spans 18 amino acids. The V segment lost 2 bases and the J segment 1 base; nucleotides outside the gene matches: 5. CDR3 in amino acids: CASSVGLAGGGGTDTQYF. The CDR3 DNA is TGTGCCAGCAGCGTGGGACTAGCGGGAGGCGGGGGCACAGATACGCAGTATTTT.

The chain uses TRBV6-5 and TRBJ1-4, with D perhaps TRBD1 (5 bases). The V and J ends lost 6 bases and 0 bases respectively, with 11 bases between them. This CDR3 is built from 15 residues. Germline CDR1 and CDR2: MNHEY and SVGAGI. This chain's CDR3 is CASSGHLATNEKLFF. Written as DNA, the CDR3 is TGTGCCAGCAGCGGACACCTTGCAACTAATGAAAAACTGTTTTTT.

V and J are TRBV6-5 and TRBJ1-4; possible D gene TRBD1, 6 bases. Germline V gene sequence: CDR1 MNHEY, CDR2 SVGAGI. The CDR3 has 15 residues. V gave up 5 bases and J gave up 1 base, with 11 bases separating them. As DNA, the CDR3 is TGTGCCAGCAGTCGTACAGGGAAAACTAATGAAAAACTGTTTTTT. It codes for CASSRTGKTNEKLFF.

The rearrangement uses TRBV9 and TRBJ2-7; TRBD2 aligns across 13 bases. CDR3 size: 17 residues. Losses at the gene ends were 2 bases for V and 0 bases for J; bases not matched to a gene: 5. CDR1 SGDLS and CDR2 YYNGEE come from the germline V gene. CDR3 sequence: CASSVRTSGSRSYEQYF. Here the CDR3 DNA reads TGTGCCAGCAGCGTTAGGACTAGCGGGAGCCGCTCCTACGAGCAGTACTTC.

This clone was found a few times. CDR3 amino acids: CASSVAGDGTEAFF. The CDR3 DNA sequence: TGTGCCAGCAGCGTAGCAGGGGACGGCACTGAAGCTTTCTTT. The rearrangement links TRBV9 to TRBJ1-1; weak D call: TRBD1 (6 bases). Germline V lookup: CDR1 SGDLS, CDR2 YYNGEE. Between the trimmed V and J ends, which lost 0 bases and 4 bases, there was a span of 10 bases. This CDR3 spans 14 amino acids. Full variable domain (rest looked up from reference TRBV9 and TRBJ1-1): DSGVTQTPKHLITATGQRVTLRCSPRSGDLSVYWYQQSLDQGLQFLIQYYNGEERAKGNILERFSAQQFPDLHSELNLSSLELGDSALYFCASSVAGDGTEAFFGQGTRLTVV.

The V and J genes are TRBV7-2 and TRBJ1-2; 7 nucleotides line up with TRBD1. The V and J ends lost 3 bases and 4 bases, in that order; junction bases with no gene match: 5. CDR1 is SGHTA and CDR2 is FQGNSA in the germline V gene. The CDR3 loop spans 14 amino acids. This CDR3 reads CASSLTSGGYGYTF. Here the CDR3 DNA reads TGTGCCAGCAGCTTGACTTCAGGGGGCTATGGCTACACCTTC.

This clone was seen once. V usage is TRBV6-2 or TRBV6-3 and J usage is TRBJ1-5, with TRBD1 identical over 7 bases. This CDR3 has 17 amino acids. Germline V gives CDR1 MNHEY, CDR2 SVGEGT. V shed 6 bases and J 6 bases; nucleotides not matched to a gene: 17. The CDR3 sequence is CASSPIIKFRGSQPQHF. As DNA, the CDR3 is TGTGCCAGCAGCCCTATAATAAAGTTCAGGGGGAGTCAGCCCCAGCATTTT.

This chain uses TRBV9 with TRBJ2-2; possible D gene TRBD2, 6 bases. V was clipped by 2 bases and J by 5 bases, with 13 bases between them. Germline lookup yields CDR1 SGDLS and CDR2 YYNGEE. The CDR3 extends over 15 amino acids. This CDR3 reads CASSVQGSGTGELFF. The CDR3 nucleotides read TGTGCCAGCAGCGTTCAGGGTAGCGGTACCGGGGAGCTGTTTTTT.

This chain links TRBV5-4 with TRBJ2-1; TRBD2 matches at 9 bases. J gave up 7 bases and V 0 bases, and 5 bases lay outside the gene matches. From germline, CDR1 is SGHNT and CDR2 YYREEE (reference sequence). This CDR3 has 15 amino acids. CDR3 protein: CASSLVAGVGNEQFF. As DNA, the CDR3 is TGTGCCAGCAGCTTGGTAGCGGGAGTAGGTAATGAGCAGTTCTTC.

The V and J genes are TRBV7-2 and TRBJ2-7; the match to TRBD2 covers 8 bases. The CDR3 sequence is 17 residues long. After removal of 5 bases from V and 3 bases from J, the junction contained 15 bases not matched to a gene. CDR1 is SGHTA, CDR2 FQGNSA, per germline. The DNA for the CDR3 is TGTGCCAGCAGCCCGTCGGGACTAGTGCCCGCAAGCTACGAGCAGTACTTC. It yields the protein CASSPSGLVPASYEQYF.

The gene calls are TRBV7-9 and TRBJ1-1, with D perhaps matching TRBD1 (6 bases). Germline V gene data show CDR1 as SEHNR and CDR2 as FQNEAQ (reference sequence). This CDR3 has 12 amino acids. Between the trimmed V and J ends, which lost 10 bases and 4 bases, there was a span of 13 bases. This chain's CDR3 is CATLRGGTEAFF. CDR3 in DNA: TGTGCCACCCTGAGGGGGGGCACTGAAGCTTTCTTT.

V and J are TRBV5-6 and TRBJ1-2, with D unresolved. The germline V gene encodes CDR1 SGHDT and CDR2 YYEEEE. Trimming left V 0 bases short and J 8 bases short, with 8 bases between. CDR3 length: 12 amino acids. CDR3: CASSLGATGYTF. CDR3 nucleotides: TGTGCCAGCAGCTTGGGGGCAACCGGCTACACCTTC. Based on the CDR3 plus reference TRBV5-6 and TRBJ1-2, the full variable domain is DAGVTQSPTHLIKTRGQQVTLRCSPKSGHDTVSWYQQALGQGPQFIFQYYEEEERQRGNFPDRFSGHQFPNYSSELNVNALLLGDSALYLCASSLGATGYTFGSGTRLTVV.

This clone has a single count. The chain recombines TRBV15 with TRBJ2-1; D may be TRBD1 or TRBD2 (5 bases each). Trimming pared 3 bases from V and 7 bases from J, leaving 19 bases between. CDR1 is LNHNV, CDR2 YYDKDF, per germline (reference sequence). This CDR3 has 16 residues. The CDR3 DNA reads as TGTGCCACCAGCAGTGGAACGGGACCCTCAGGGAATGAGCAGTTCTTC. Its translation is CATSSGTGPSGNEQFF.